This T cell receptor beta chain emerged from a study of T cells after yellow fever vaccination. Study results and limitations: Post-booster repertoires again held most primary-vaccination clones (about 95% CD4, roughly 88% CD8). A weaker but faster secondary response was observed, peaking on day 5 versus 15.

A remark on this clonotype: Its antigen is not known.

This CDR3 region has 11 residues. From germline, CDR1 is DFQATT and CDR2 SNEGSKA (reference sequence). The V gene lost 6 bases and the J gene lost 7 bases, with 10 bases spanning the gap. It was through 5'RACE template switching that TCR cDNA was made, with a universal primer site and UMIs added. MiXCR was run by TCRdb on the 5' RACE reads, yielding one entry per CDR3 protein. The data contain hundreds of thousands of distinct CDR3 sequences, roughly 12% of them singletons. The chain recombines TRBV20-1 with TRBJ2-1; no firm D call. This clonotype was sampled from a man aged 30-40 years who received the YFV17D yellow fever vaccine. The source was PBMCs, collected on the day of the yellow fever booster vaccination. The CDR3 region has the DNA TGCAGTGCCTCGGGTCCGAATGAGCAGTTCTTC. Residues: CSASGPNEQFF.